The 3 T cell receptor beta chains in this list originate from one sample, sequenced in a study of response to subunit inactivated influenza vaccine. TCRdb called the RT-PCR reads again in MiXCR, with one record for every CDR3 protein. The sample lists about 540,000 distinct CDR3 sequences; roughly 23% were seen once. Another study also made use of these data, one on T cells expressing NK-cell markers. Per that paper: The TCR beta cDNA came from 5'RACE template switching with UMIs.

Sequenced here: CD4+ T cells sorted from PBMCs, sampled 11 to 12 days after vaccination. The receptors come from a man aged 45-65 years who received an inactivated influenza vaccine.

This clonotype was detected a few times. This chain links TRBV20-1 with TRBJ2-7; 10 bases agree with TRBD2. The CDR3 length is 14 residues. Trimming removed 3 bases from V and 4 bases from J; junction bases left unmatched: 6. Germline assignment: CDR1 DFQATT and CDR2 SNEGSKA (reference sequence). CDR3 residues: CSARKGAGGYEQYF. In DNA, the CDR3 is TGCAGTGCTAGGAAGGGAGCGGGGGGGTACGAGCAGTACTTC.

This chain links TRBV27 with TRBJ1-5; D possibly corresponds to TRBD1 (5 bases). The CDR3 is 14 amino acids. From germline, CDR1 is MNHEY and CDR2 SMNVEV (reference sequence). The V end was cut by 3 bases, the J end by 5 bases, with 11 bases between. The CDR3 DNA sequence: TGTGCCAGCAGTTTTAGGGGTACCCATCAGCCCCAGCATTTT. It encodes CASSFRGTHQPQHF.

This clonotype was counted between two and nine times. The DNA of the CDR3 is TGTGCCAGCAGCGGAATGGCGGGCTCGGGGGAAAAACTGTTTTTT. This gives the protein CASSGMAGSGEKLFF. The chain recombines TRBV7-2 with TRBJ1-4; D ambiguous. The germline V and J ends were trimmed by 5 bases and 8 bases, with 18 bases remaining between them. CDR1 and CDR2 from the germline V gene are SGHTA and FQGNSA. The length of the CDR3 is 15 residues.